What follows are 12 T cell receptor beta chains derived from one specimen sequenced in a study of vaccination and CD4 T cells after COVID-19. An Oncomine TCR Beta short-read assay was used to sequence the DNA from cultured CD4+ T cells. TCRdb called the PCR reads again in MiXCR, with one record for every CDR3 protein. This sample has about 15,000 distinct CDR3 sequences, with over 60% found just once. These receptors lack a known antigen. Treatment denoted: roughly 10-day PBMC culture with coronavirus spike peptide pools or control peptides (ViraFEST assay). The sequenced sample consisted of CD4+ T cells from blood, cultured in vitro. The receptors originated from a human donor who had recovered from COVID-19.

The rearrangement links TRBV15 to TRBJ2-1; 9 positions agree with TRBD2. The CDR3 covers 16 residues. The V gene's germline CDR1 is LNHNV and CDR2 YYDKDF (reference sequence). V lost 0 bases to trimming and J lost 8 bases; unmatched junction nucleotides: 8. CDR3 nucleotides: TGTGCCACCAGCAGAGAAATAGCGGGGGCCTGGGATGAGCAGTTCTTC. This codes for CATSREIAGAWDEQFF.

This chain uses TRBV5-1 with TRBJ2-7, with no clear D. Germline values: CDR1 SGHRS, CDR2 YFSETQ. With 0 bases removed from V and 5 bases from J, the gap between germline ends came to 12 bases. The CDR3 is 14 residues long. The CDR3 loop is CASSLDPQVDEQYF. Written as DNA, the CDR3 is TGCGCCAGCAGCTTGGATCCCCAGGTTGACGAGCAGTACTTC.

In the case of this clonotype: An end of the junction differs from the germline gene, which may be a read error. The chain couples TRBV7-2 to TRBJ1-5; no clear D gene. Per germline, CDR1 SGHTA and CDR2 FQGNSA. CDR3 length: 14 amino acids. CDR3 amino acids: CASSFDGRNQPRHF. The CDR3 region has the DNA TGTGCCAGCAGCTTCGACGGGAGAAATCAGCCCCGGCATTTT.

This clonotype was seen once. This rearrangement joins TRBV19 to TRBJ1-3, with no clear D. Looked up from germline, CDR1 is LNHDA and CDR2 is SQIVND (reference sequence). Trimming shortened V by 6 bases and J by 0 bases, and 18 bases separated the two germline ends. CDR3 size: 17 residues. The chain's CDR3 is CASSDPGRPSSGNTIYF. In DNA, the CDR3 is TGTGCCAGTAGCGATCCCGGACGGCCCTCCTCTGGAAACACCATATATTTT.

The chain combines TRBV7-9 with TRBJ2-2, with 8 bases aligning to TRBD1. The CDR3 runs 21 residues. Trimming took 6 bases from V and 7 from J; bases not matched to a gene: 28. CDR1 and CDR2 from the germline V gene are SEHNR and FQNEAQ (reference sequence). The CDR3 here is CASRHHISLRGRVGLYGELFF. The DNA for the CDR3 is TGTGCCAGCAGACACCACATATCTCTCAGGGGGCGCGTCGGGTTGTACGGGGAGCTGTTTTTT.

In regard to this clonotype: The junction and the germline gene differ at one end; a read error may be behind it. This chain uses TRBV2 with TRBJ2-7; 8 nucleotides agree with TRBD1. Per germline, CDR1 SNHLY and CDR2 FYNNEI. The CDR3 is 13 amino acids. The CDR3: CASSLDRVKGVPF. The CDR3, as DNA: TGTGCCAGCAGTCTGGACAGGGTGAAGGGGGTACCCTTC. Based on the CDR3 plus reference TRBV2 and TRBJ2-7, the full variable domain is EPEVTQTPSHQVTQMGQEVILRCVPISNHLYFYWYRQILGQKVEFLVSFYNNEISEKSEIFDDQFSVERPDGSNFTLKIRSTKLEDSAMYFCASSLDRVKGVPFGPGTRLTVT.

This clonotype was picked up one time. The genes are TRBV27 and TRBJ1-6; maybe TRBD1 (6 bases). The germline CDR1 and CDR2 sequences are MNHEY and SMNVEV (reference sequence). V was cut by 8 bases and J by 5 bases, with 16 bases left in between. The CDR3 loop spans 15 amino acids. In DNA, the CDR3 is TGTGCCAGCTGTCGAAACAGGGAGAATAATTCACCCCTCCACTTT. Translated, it gives CASCRNRENNSPLHF.

The chain has TRBV2 and TRBJ2-7; D ambiguous. Germline V gene sequence: CDR1 SNHLY, CDR2 FYNNEI. Trimming cost V 6 bases and J 1 base, with 16 bases left between them. This CDR3 is built from 15 residues. The CDR3 region has the DNA TGTGCCAGCAGGACCTTAGGAACCTCTTCCTACGAGCAGTACTTC. As protein: CASRTLGTSSYEQYF.

V and J are TRBV27 and TRBJ1-6; D not resolved. The V and J ends lost 3 bases and 7 bases respectively, with 10 bases between them. The CDR3 is 14 residues long. Germline assignment: CDR1 MNHEY and CDR2 SMNVEV (reference sequence). The CDR3 DNA follows: TGTGCCAGCAGTTTGTACAGCCCAAATTCACCCCTCCACTTT. Its translation is CASSLYSPNSPLHF.

This rearrangement joins TRBV6-2 or TRBV6-3 to TRBJ2-1; D assignment may be TRBD1 or TRBD2 (7 bases each). CDR3 length: 16 amino acids. V was clipped by 7 bases and J by 1 base, with 17 bases between them. Per the germline V gene, CDR1 is MNHEY and CDR2 is SVGEGT. The CDR3 spells CASTRGGTASYNEQFF. In DNA, the CDR3 is TGTGCCAGCACCAGGGGGGGGACAGCATCCTACAATGAGCAGTTCTTC.

By sample fraction, this clonotype is medium-sized. The chain recombines TRBV6-2 or TRBV6-3 with TRBJ2-5; D not certain. Trimming took off 1 base at V and 7 bases at J, with 10 bases between the two ends. The germline V gene has CDR1 MNHEY and CDR2 SVGEGT. There are 13 residues in the CDR3. CDR3 loop: CASSYFPMGTQYF. CDR3 nucleotide sequence: TGTGCCAGCAGTTACTTCCCCATGGGGACCCAGTACTTC.

The genes are TRBV20-1 and TRBJ2-5, with 7 bases lining up with TRBD2. The CDR3 spans 11 residues. CDR1 DFQATT and CDR2 SNEGSKA come from the germline V gene (reference sequence). This CDR3 reads CSRTGGETQYF. The DNA for the CDR3 is TGCAGCCGAACGGGAGGAGAGACCCAGTACTTC.